This TCR beta chain was found in a study of cytomegalovirus exposure and HLA in healthy donors. This CDR3 spans 14 amino acids. The V gene end was trimmed by 3 bases and the J gene end by 5 bases; junction bases not matched to a gene: 4. Germline V gene data show CDR1 as KGHSH and CDR2 as LQKENI. PCR involved 60 Vbeta and 13 Jbeta primers. This table comes from immunoSEQ multiplex PCR, and its TCRdb copy is limited to in-frame clones, with some not included. The sample shows 75,000 to 100,000 clones, more than 70% of them seen only once. The rearrangement uses TRBV18 and TRBJ1-2, with 9 bases fitting TRBD1. Material: PBMCs. The clonotype comes from a man younger than 35 in good health and CMV-seropositive. The CDR3 nucleotides read TGTGCCAGCTCACCCGGACAGGGGAAGTATGGCTACACCTTC. Translated, it gives CASSPGQGKYGYTF.